In its sample, the clone carrying this T cell receptor (beta chain) was seen many times. Its target is not known. This entry is derived from a study of shared clonotypes between healthy human individuals. General study results and limits: The sole specimen, blood, was sampled, and tissue repertoires likely differ.

This CDR3 has 14 residues. Germline V gene data show CDR1 as SGHTS and CDR2 as YDEGEE. Trimming cost V 2 bases and J 7 bases; bases outside gene matches: 5. Profiling relied on immunoSEQ multiplex PCR, and the TCRdb table lists in-frame clones only, not all of them. This table has more than 900,000 clones, around 78% appearing once. The chain employs TRBV5-8 and TRBJ2-4; 8 nucleotides line up with TRBD1. This TCR was sampled from a man between 18 and 29 years old in good health. Some clones in this sample may be carry-over from other donors' samples. The sequenced material came from memory CD4+ T cells from PBMCs. Stated subset: CD45RA-negative fraction. The DNA for the CDR3 is TGTGCCAGCAGCTTTGACAGGGGCCTCAACATTCAGTACTTC. It codes for CASSFDRGLNIQYF.